This T cell receptor beta chain was recovered during a study of control samples from healthy donors and cancer patients. The data were produced by immunoSEQ multiplex PCR, yet TCRdb's version contains in-frame clones alone and is incomplete. Found here are 150,000 to 200,000 clones, about 90% of them singletons; the top ten hold about 12%. V trimming: 5 bases; J trimming: 4 bases; junction bases outside the gene matches: 12. CDR3 length equals 17 residues. From germline, CDR1 is SGHTA and CDR2 FQGNSA. What was sequenced was blood. V gene TRBV7-2 combines with J gene TRBJ2-1, with TRBD2 identical over 9 bases. The source is a man between 25 and 39 years old in good health. CDR3 nucleotide sequence: TGTGCCAGCAGCCCAGCAGTTAGCGGGAGTGGGTACAATGAGCAGTTCTTC. The encoded protein is CASSPAVSGSGYNEQFF. The variable domain in full, completed from reference TRBV7-2 and TRBJ2-1, reads GAGVSQSPSNKVTEKGKDVELRCDPISGHTALYWYRQSLGQGLEFLIYFQGNSAPDKSGLPSDRFSAERTGGSVSTLTIQRTQQEDSAVYLCASSPAVSGSGYNEQFFGPGTRLTVL.